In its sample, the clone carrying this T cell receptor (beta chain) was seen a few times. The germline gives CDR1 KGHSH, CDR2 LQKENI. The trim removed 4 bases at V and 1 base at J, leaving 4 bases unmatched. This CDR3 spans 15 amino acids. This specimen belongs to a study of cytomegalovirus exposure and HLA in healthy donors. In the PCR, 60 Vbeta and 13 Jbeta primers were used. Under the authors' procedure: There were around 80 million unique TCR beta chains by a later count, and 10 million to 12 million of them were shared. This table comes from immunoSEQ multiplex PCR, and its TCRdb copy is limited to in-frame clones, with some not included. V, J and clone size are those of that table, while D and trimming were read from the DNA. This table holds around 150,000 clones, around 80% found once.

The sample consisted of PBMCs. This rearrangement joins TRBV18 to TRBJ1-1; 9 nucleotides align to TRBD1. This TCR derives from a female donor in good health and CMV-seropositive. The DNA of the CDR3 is TGTGCCAGCTCACTGGACAGGGGCGGGAACACTGAAGCTTTCTTT. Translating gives CASSLDRGGNTEAFF. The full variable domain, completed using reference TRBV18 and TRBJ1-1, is NAGVMQNPRHLVRRRGQEARLRCSPMKGHSHVYWYRQLPEEGLKFMVYLQKENIIDESGMPKERFSAEFPKEGPSILRIQQVVRGDSAAYFCASSLDRGGNTEAFFGQGTRLTVV.